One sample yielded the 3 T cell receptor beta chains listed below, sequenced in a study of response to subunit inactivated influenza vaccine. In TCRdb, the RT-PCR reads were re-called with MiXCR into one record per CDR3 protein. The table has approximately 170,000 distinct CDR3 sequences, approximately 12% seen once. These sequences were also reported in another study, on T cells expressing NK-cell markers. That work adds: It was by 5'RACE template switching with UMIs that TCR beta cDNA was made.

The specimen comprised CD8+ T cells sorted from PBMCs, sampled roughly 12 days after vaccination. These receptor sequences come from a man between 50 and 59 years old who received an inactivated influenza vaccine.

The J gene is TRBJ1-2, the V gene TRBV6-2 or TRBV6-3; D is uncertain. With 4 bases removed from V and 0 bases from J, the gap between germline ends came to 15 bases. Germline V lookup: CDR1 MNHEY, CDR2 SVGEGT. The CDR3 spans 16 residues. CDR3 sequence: CASSSPSEATNYGYTF. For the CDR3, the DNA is TGTGCCAGCAGTTCACCCTCGGAGGCAACTAACTATGGCTACACCTTC.

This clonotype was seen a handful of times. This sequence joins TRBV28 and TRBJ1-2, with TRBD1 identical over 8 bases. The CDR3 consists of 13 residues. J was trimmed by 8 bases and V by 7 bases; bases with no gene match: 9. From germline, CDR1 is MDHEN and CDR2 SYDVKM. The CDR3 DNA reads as TGTGCCAGCACCATTGTCAGGGGGCAGGGCTACACCTTC. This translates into CASTIVRGQGYTF.

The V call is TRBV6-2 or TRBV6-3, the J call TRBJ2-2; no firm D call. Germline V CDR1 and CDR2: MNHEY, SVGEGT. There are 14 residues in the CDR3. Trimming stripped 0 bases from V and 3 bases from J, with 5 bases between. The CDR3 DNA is TGTGCCAGCAGTTACTCGATGTACACCGGGGAGCTGTTTTTT. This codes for CASSYSMYTGELFF.